These 25 T cell receptor beta chains were sequenced from one sample in a study of T cells after yellow fever vaccination. Each CDR3 protein gets one entry after TCRdb re-called the 5' RACE reads with MiXCR. The sample lists some 350,000 distinct CDR3 sequences, approximately 6% seen once, with approximately 15% in the top ten. The input for sequencing was PBMCs, taken 5 days after the yellow fever booster vaccination. Every receptor here comes from a man aged 25 to 45 who received the YFV17D yellow fever vaccine.

This chain joins TRBV7-3 and TRBJ2-3, with D perhaps being TRBD1 or TRBD2 (5 bases each). Looked up from germline, CDR1 is SGHTA and CDR2 is FQGTGA. Trimming shortened V by 5 bases and J by 2 bases, and 11 bases separated the two germline ends. CDR3 length equals 14 residues. CDR3 protein: CASSPPGTTDTQYF. In DNA, the CDR3 is TGTGCCAGCAGCCCACCGGGGACCACAGATACGCAGTATTTT. The full variable domain, completed using reference TRBV7-3 and TRBJ2-3, is GAGVSQTPSNKVTEKGKYVELRCDPISGHTALYWYRQSLGQGPEFLIYFQGTGAADDSGLPNDRFFAVRPEGSVSTLKIQRTERGDSAVYLCASSPPGTTDTQYFGPGTRLTVL.

Ten or more counts support this clonotype. The chain is built from TRBV7-2 and TRBJ2-4; TRBD2 matches 9 bases. The CDR3 has 14 residues. V lost 5 bases, J lost 9 bases, and 8 bases stayed unmatched. CDR1 is SGHTA, CDR2 FQGNSA, per germline. The CDR3 DNA reads as TGTGCCAGCAGCCTTAGCGGGAGTGTAGCCATTCAGTACTTC. Amino acids: CASSLSGSVAIQYF.

The chain joins TRBV19 to TRBJ2-6; 13 nucleotides align to TRBD2. This CDR3 comprises 18 residues. Trimming removed 5 bases from V and 2 bases from J; junction bases left unmatched: 6. Germline-derived CDR1 and CDR2 are LNHDA and SQIVND (reference sequence). The CDR3 sequence: CASSHTGLAGPGANVLTF. The CDR3 region has the DNA TGTGCCAGTAGTCATACGGGACTAGCGGGACCTGGGGCCAACGTCCTGACTTTC.

The V call is TRBV7-2, the J call TRBJ2-5; 8 bases are shared with TRBD2. The CDR3 length is 14 residues. The junction had 5 bases not matched to a gene; V was cut back by 3 bases and J by 5 bases. The V gene's germline CDR1 is SGHTA and CDR2 FQGNSA. In DNA form, the CDR3 reads TGTGCCAGCAGCTTTCTCGGGAGGGCGGAGACCCAGTACTTC. It codes for CASSFLGRAETQYF. The whole variable domain, filled in from reference TRBV7-2 and TRBJ2-5, reads GAGVSQSPSNKVTEKGKDVELRCDPISGHTALYWYRQSLGQGLEFLIYFQGNSAPDKSGLPSDRFSAERTGGSVSTLTIQRTQQEDSAVYLCASSFLGRAETQYFGPGTRLLVL.

V is TRBV19 and J is TRBJ1-5; 7 nucleotides align to TRBD1. Germline CDR1 and CDR2: LNHDA and SQIVND (reference sequence). V shed 3 bases and J 7 bases; nucleotides not matched to a gene: 9. CDR3 length: 15 amino acids. CDR3 DNA sequence: TGTGCCAGTAGTATCGGCCGACAGGGCCGACAGCCCCAGCATTTT. Encoded protein: CASSIGRQGRQPQHF. The entire variable domain, with the rest obtained from reference TRBV19 and TRBJ1-5, is as follows: DGGITQSPKYLFRKEGQNVTLSCEQNLNHDAMYWYRQDPGQGLRLIYYSQIVNDFQKGDIAEGYSVSREKKESFPLTVTSAQKNPTAFYLCASSIGRQGRQPQHFGDGTRLSIL.

The chain links TRBV12-3 or TRBV12-4 to TRBJ2-7, with D possibly being TRBD2 (5 bases). The CDR3 totals 14 residues. V lost 7 bases, J lost 3 bases, and 16 bases lay in between. CDR3 in DNA: TGTGCCAGCACCGGCCGGGAATTTCTCTACGAGCAGTACTTC. This translates into CASTGREFLYEQYF.

This clonotype occurred a few times. The genes are TRBV28 and TRBJ2-7; 7 bases line up with TRBD2. The CDR3 loop spans 15 amino acids. From germline, CDR1 is MDHEN and CDR2 SYDVKM. With 5 bases clipped from V and 7 bases from J, the junction kept 14 bases outside the gene matches. The CDR3 region has the DNA TGTGCCAGCAGTCCCGTAGCGGTCTGGGGAGGGGAGCAGTACTTC. This codes for CASSPVAVWGGEQYF. The complete variable domain, with remaining parts taken from reference TRBV28 and TRBJ2-7, reads DVKVTQSSRYLVKRTGEKVFLECVQDMDHENMFWYRQDPGLGLRLIYFSYDVKMKEKGDIPEGYSVSREKKERFSLILESASTNQTSMYLCASSPVAVWGGEQYFGPGTRLTVT.

This clonotype was observed a handful of times. CDR3 protein: CASSLQGQGNIQYF. CDR3 nucleotide sequence: TGTGCCAGCAGCTTACAGGGCCAGGGGAACATTCAGTACTTC. The chain recombines TRBV12-3 or TRBV12-4 with TRBJ2-4, with a possible D match to TRBD1 (6 bases). The V and J ends lost 6 bases and 7 bases respectively, with 16 bases between them. This CDR3 is 14 amino acids long.

This clonotype appeared a few times. This chain connects TRBV20-1 to TRBJ2-7; a possible D gene is TRBD1 (6 bases). The CDR3 runs 16 residues. The germline gives CDR1 DFQATT, CDR2 SNEGSKA (reference sequence). V gave up 0 bases and J gave up 2 bases, with 17 bases separating them. CDR3 bases: TGCAGTGCTAGAGATGACCCCCCACAGGGAACCTACGAGCAGTACTTC. Encoded protein: CSARDDPPQGTYEQYF.

This clonotype was seen more than once but under ten times. Its ends do not fully match the called genes, so a read error is possible. The chain couples TRBV7-8 to TRBJ2-1; the match to TRBD2 covers 10 bases. The CDR3 extends over 16 amino acids. The V gene's germline CDR1 is SGHVS and CDR2 FQNEAQ. CDR3 sequence reads: CASRQRSGRAYNEQFF. The DNA for the CDR3 is TGTGCCAGCAGGCAAAGAAGCGGGAGGGCCTATAATGAGCAGTTCTTC.

This chain links TRBV27 with TRBJ2-7; 9 positions agree with TRBD2. Germline loops: CDR1 MNHEY, CDR2 SMNVEV (reference sequence). The trim removed 2 bases at V and 2 bases at J, leaving 10 bases unmatched. The CDR3 has 17 amino acids. The chain's CDR3 is CASSLLSRTSEPYEQYF. CDR3 DNA sequence: TGTGCCAGCAGTTTACTATCTAGGACTAGCGAACCCTACGAGCAGTACTTC.

This clonotype has a handful of counts. The chain carries TRBV9 and TRBJ2-3, with TRBD1 matching over 10 bases. Germline V gene data show CDR1 as SGDLS and CDR2 as YYNGEE. This CDR3 has 17 residues. With 0 bases clipped from V and 3 bases from J, the junction kept 7 bases outside the gene matches. The CDR3 nucleotides are TGTGCCAGCAGCGTAGGAGACAGGGGGCGCATGACAGATACGCAGTATTTT. Translation: CASSVGDRGRMTDTQYF.

The V gene is TRBV20-1, the J gene TRBJ1-2; 7 bases match TRBD1. With V trimmed by 6 bases and J by 4 bases, 8 bases remained unmatched. CDR3 size: 13 residues. Germline assignment: CDR1 DFQATT and CDR2 SNEGSKA (reference sequence). For the CDR3, the DNA is TGCAGTGCCAGACCCGGGACAGCCTATGGCTACACCTTC. Residues: CSARPGTAYGYTF.

The sample holds a few counts of this clonotype. The chain recombines TRBV10-3 with TRBJ2-1, with 13 bases aligning to TRBD2. The V gene end was trimmed by 2 bases and the J gene end by 8 bases; junction bases not matched to a gene: 0. The germline V gene encodes CDR1 ENHRY and CDR2 SYGVKD. The CDR3 length is 14 residues. Written as DNA, the CDR3 is TGTGCCATCAGTGAGGGACTAGCGGGAGATGAGCAGTTCTTC. Its protein product is CAISEGLAGDEQFF.

As DNA, the CDR3 is TGTGCCAGCAGCCAGGACGTCACAGATACGCAGTATTTT. This codes for CASSQDVTDTQYF. The chain uses TRBV4-2 and TRBJ2-3, with unresolved D. Per germline, CDR1 LGHNA and CDR2 YNFKEQ. There are 13 residues in the CDR3. V was clipped by 3 bases and J by 2 bases, with 6 bases between them.

This clonotype was seen only a few times. CDR3 nucleotides: TGTGCCAGCAGCTTATATGTAGCGGGAAACGAGCAGTACTTC. Translation gives CASSLYVAGNEQYF. The chain carries TRBV7-8 and TRBJ2-7; 8 bases agree with TRBD2. Germline CDR1 SGHVS, CDR2 FQNEAQ. The ends lost 2 bases at V and 5 bases at J; junction bases unmatched: 5. CDR3 length: 14 residues.

This clonotype was counted between two and nine times. The chain recombines TRBV20-1 with TRBJ2-5; D may be TRBD1 (7 bases). V was shortened by 2 bases and J by 7 bases, with 14 bases between the two germline ends. The CDR3 is made up of 13 amino acids. Germline CDR1 and CDR2: DFQATT and SNEGSKA (reference sequence). CDR3 sequence reads: CSARQGGPATQYF. The CDR3 DNA follows: TGCAGTGCTAGACAGGGGGGCCCGGCGACCCAGTACTTC.

The sample holds a few counts of this clonotype. The chain links TRBV18 to TRBJ2-7; 12 positions match TRBD1. The CDR3 is 16 residues long. The V and J ends lost 2 bases and 6 bases, in that order; junction bases with no gene match: 8. Germline V gives CDR1 KGHSH, CDR2 LQKENI. DNA of the CDR3: TGTGCCAGCTCACCAAGAACGGGACAGGGGGCGCCCGAGCAGTACTTC. Its translation: CASSPRTGQGAPEQYF.

The chain combines TRBV4-1 with TRBJ2-4; D unclear. The CDR3 length is 21 residues. With 2 bases removed from V and 3 bases from J, the gap between germline ends came to 29 bases. Germline CDR1 reads MGHRA; CDR2 reads YSYEKL. DNA of the CDR3: TGCGCCAGCAGCCAAACGCTCCTGCCTACTGGCCGAGGCGAGAGCAAAAACATTCAGTACTTC. It translates to CASSQTLLPTGRGESKNIQYF.

Only a few counts were recorded for this clonotype. This chain links TRBV14 with TRBJ2-7; TRBD2 matches 10 bases. V was clipped by 2 bases and J by 0 bases; unmatched bases: 4. The CDR3 is made up of 16 amino acids. Germline V CDR1 and CDR2: SGHDN, FVKESK. CDR3 protein: CASSQLLAGSSYEQYF. The CDR3 bases are TGTGCCAGCAGCCAATTACTAGCGGGAAGCTCCTACGAGCAGTACTTC. The full variable domain, its missing parts supplied by reference TRBV14 and TRBJ2-7, is EAGVTQFPSHSVIEKGQTVTLRCDPISGHDNLYWYRRVMGKEIKFLLHFVKESKQDESGMPNNRFLAERTGGTYSTLKVQPAELEDSGVYFCASSQLLAGSSYEQYFGPGTRLTVT.

V is TRBV5-1 and J is TRBJ1-2; 9 nucleotides line up with TRBD1. Germline-derived CDR1 and CDR2 are SGHRS and YFSETQ. V shed 5 bases and J 2 bases; nucleotides not matched to a gene: 7. The CDR3 has 15 residues. CDR3 DNA: TGCGCCAGCAGTCCTTACGGGACAGGGAACTATGGCTACACCTTC. Encoded protein: CASSPYGTGNYGYTF.

This clonotype was seen more than once but under ten times. The gene calls are TRBV12-5 and TRBJ2-5; 13 bases agree with TRBD2. After removal of 1 base from V and 5 bases from J, the junction contained 4 bases not matched to a gene. Germline V gene lookup returns CDR1 LGHNT and CDR2 FRNRAP. This CDR3 is 16 amino acids long. The DNA for the CDR3 is TGTGCTAGTGGTTTGGGAGGGACTAGCGGGATCGAGACCCAGTACTTC. Protein: CASGLGGTSGIETQYF.

In its sample, this clonotype was seen many times. The genes are TRBV5-1 and TRBJ2-1; D remains unclear. Looked up from germline, CDR1 is SGHRS and CDR2 is YFSETQ. The length of the CDR3 is 14 residues. V was pared by 2 bases and J by 8 bases, with 14 bases between. CDR3 bases: TGCGCCAGCAGCTTAAAGGCTACGGGCTATGAGCAGTTCTTC. Residues: CASSLKATGYEQFF.

The chain uses TRBV29-1 and TRBJ2-5, with 7 bases lining up with TRBD1. This CDR3 region has 12 residues. Germline lookup yields CDR1 SQVTM and CDR2 ANQGSEA. V was clipped by 4 bases and J by 4 bases; unmatched bases: 3. The CDR3 is CSVVGTVETQYF. DNA of the CDR3: TGCAGCGTTGTTGGGACAGTAGAGACCCAGTACTTC.

The V gene is TRBV7-2, the J gene TRBJ1-5; no reliable D call. The CDR3 is 12 residues long. Germline lookup yields CDR1 SGHTA and CDR2 FQGNSA. Trimming removed 6 bases at V and 5 bases at J, with 8 bases between. CDR3 sequence: CASSFEYQPQHF. CDR3 in DNA: TGTGCCAGCAGTTTCGAGTATCAGCCCCAGCATTTT.